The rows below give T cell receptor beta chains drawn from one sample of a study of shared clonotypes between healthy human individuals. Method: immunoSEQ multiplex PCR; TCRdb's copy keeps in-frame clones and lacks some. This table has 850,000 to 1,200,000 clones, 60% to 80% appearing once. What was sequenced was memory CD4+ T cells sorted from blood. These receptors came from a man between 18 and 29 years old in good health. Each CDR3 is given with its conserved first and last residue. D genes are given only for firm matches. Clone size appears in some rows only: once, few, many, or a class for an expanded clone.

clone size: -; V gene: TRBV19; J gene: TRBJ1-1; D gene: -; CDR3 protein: CASSPRGTVNTEAFF; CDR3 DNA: TGTGCCAGTAGCCCAAGAGGGACGGTTAACACTGAAGCTTTCTTT
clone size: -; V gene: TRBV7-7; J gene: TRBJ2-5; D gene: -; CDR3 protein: CASSPGGYGETQYF; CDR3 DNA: TGTGCTAGCAGCCCCGGGGGCTACGGGGAGACCCAGTACTTC
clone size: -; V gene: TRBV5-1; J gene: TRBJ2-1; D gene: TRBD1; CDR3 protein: CASSLSEGAFVNEQFF; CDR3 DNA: TGCGCCAGCAGCTTGTCTGAGGGGGCTTTTGTTAATGAGCAGTTCTTC
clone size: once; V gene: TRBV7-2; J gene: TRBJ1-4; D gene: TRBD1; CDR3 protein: CASSLGGTGAEKLFF; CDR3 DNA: TGTGCCAGCAGCTTAGGGGGGACAGGGGCCGAAAAACTGTTTTTT
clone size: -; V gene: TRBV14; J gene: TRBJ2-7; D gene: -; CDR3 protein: CASSPGTAYEQYF; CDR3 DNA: TGTGCCAGCAGCCCCGGGACCGCGTACGAGCAGTACTTC
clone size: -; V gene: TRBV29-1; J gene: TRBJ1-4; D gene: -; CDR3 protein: CSVSQGGEKLFF; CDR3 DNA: TGCAGCGTATCACAGGGCGGTGAAAAACTGTTTTTT
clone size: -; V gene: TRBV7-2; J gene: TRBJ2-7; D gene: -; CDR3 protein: CASSTLVDEQYF; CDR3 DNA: TGTGCCAGCAGCACCCTAGTAGACGAGCAGTACTTC
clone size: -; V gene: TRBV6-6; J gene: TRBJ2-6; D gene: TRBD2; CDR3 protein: CASSSGGSGANVLTF; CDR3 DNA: TGTGCCAGCAGTTCGGGGGGATCTGGGGCCAACGTCCTGACTTTC
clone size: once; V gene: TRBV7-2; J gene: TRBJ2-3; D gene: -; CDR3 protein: CASSELGTDTQYF; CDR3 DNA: TGTGCCAGCAGCGAATTGGGAACAGATACGCAGTATTTT
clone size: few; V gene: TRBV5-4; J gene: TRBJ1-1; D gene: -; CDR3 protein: CASSLDSRNTEAFF; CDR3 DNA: TGTGCCAGCAGCTTGGACAGCCGGAACACTGAAGCTTTCTTT
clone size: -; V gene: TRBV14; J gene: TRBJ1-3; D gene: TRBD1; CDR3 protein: CASSKGQGHVGNTIYF; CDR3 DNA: TGTGCCAGCAGCAAAGGACAGGGCCATGTCGGAAACACCATATATTTT
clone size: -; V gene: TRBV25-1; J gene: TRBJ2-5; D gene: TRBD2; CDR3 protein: CASSESGLAQETQYF; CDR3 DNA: TGTGCCAGCAGTGAATCGGGACTAGCTCAAGAGACCCAGTACTTC
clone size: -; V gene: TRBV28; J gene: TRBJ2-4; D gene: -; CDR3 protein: CASSLSSLAKNIQYF; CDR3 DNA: TGTGCCAGCAGTTTATCCTCTCTAGCCAAAAACATTCAGTACTTC
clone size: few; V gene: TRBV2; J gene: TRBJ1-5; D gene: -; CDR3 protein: CASRESHSNQPQHF; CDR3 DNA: TGTGCCAGCCGGGAGAGCCATAGCAATCAGCCCCAGCATTTT
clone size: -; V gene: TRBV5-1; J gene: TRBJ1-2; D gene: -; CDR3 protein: CASSSTAGYYGYTF; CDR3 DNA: TGCGCCAGCAGCTCCACTGCGGGGTACTATGGCTACACCTTC
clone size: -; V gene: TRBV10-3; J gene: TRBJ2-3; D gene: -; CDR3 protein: CAISLGAEGDTQYF; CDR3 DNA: TGTGCCATCAGTTTGGGGGCTGAAGGAGATACGCAGTATTTT